A single sample gave rise to the 28 T cell receptor beta chains below, sequenced in a study of tumor-infiltrating lymphocytes in primary liver carcinoma. RNA and DNA were co-extracted from 20-30 mg of unsorted bulk tissue. A primer matching the constant region was used to make TCR beta cDNA from approximately 500 ng of total RNA. Three nested multiplex PCR rounds, a slightly modified ARM-PCR method, built the TCR beta libraries. TRBV1-TRBV30 forward and Cbeta reverse primers drove the first two roughly 10-cycle rounds. TCRdb reprocessed the multiplex PCR reads via MiXCR and lists one record per CDR3 protein. The sample records about 200,000 distinct CDR3 sequences, around four fifths being singletons. Sequencing was done on a sample of tumor tissue from primary liver carcinoma. All receptors come from a middle-aged man with primary liver carcinoma and hepatitis B virus infection.

In this sample, this clonotype turned up a few times. The chain carries TRBV11-2 and TRBJ2-7; D gene unclear. The CDR3 runs to 13 residues. CDR1 SGHAT and CDR2 FQNNGV come from the germline V gene. V lost 9 bases and J 2 bases, leaving 14 bases between the germline ends. CDR3 in DNA: TGTGCCAGTAACTCACGGAGTGCCTACGAGCAGTACTTC. Amino acid sequence: CASNSRSAYEQYF.

With regard to this clonotype: At one end the junction does not follow the germline gene, possibly because of a read error. The chain couples TRBV30 to TRBJ2-1; no definite D call. From germline, CDR1 is GTSNPN and CDR2 SVGIG (reference sequence). This CDR3 contains 13 residues. The chain's CDR3 is CVWSPSANNEQFF. The CDR3, as DNA: TGTGTCTGGAGTCCCAGCGCGAATAATGAGCAGTTCTTC.

The chain carries TRBV29-1 and TRBJ1-1; 8 nucleotides agree with TRBD1. J lost 0 bases, V lost 7 bases, and 10 bases had no gene match. CDR3 length: 15 amino acids. Germline assignment: CDR1 SQVTM and CDR2 ANQGSEA. The CDR3 sequence: CSESGGLGMNTEAFF. In nucleotides, the CDR3 is TGCAGCGAGTCAGGGGGCTTGGGAATGAACACTGAAGCTTTCTTT. Together with reference TRBV29-1 and TRBJ1-1, the CDR3 gives the full variable domain: SAVISQKPSRDICQRGTSLTIQCQVDSQVTMMFWYRQQPGQSLTLIATANQGSEATYESGFVIDKFPISRPNLTFSTLTVSNMSPEDSSIYLCSESGGLGMNTEAFFGQGTRLTVV.

Points on this clonotype: This likely comes from a read error, as the CDR3 has no conserved phenylalanine or tryptophan at its end. The rearrangement uses TRBV5-6 and TRBJ2-2; 8 positions agree with TRBD2. Germline V lookup: CDR1 SGHDT, CDR2 YYEEEE. Trimming removed 2 bases from V and 5 bases from J; junction bases left unmatched: 11. The CDR3 is made up of 17 amino acids. In DNA, the CDR3 is TGTGCCAGCAGCTTAAGGGGACTAGTGCGGACAACCGGGGAGCTGTTTTAT. The encoded protein is CASSLRGLVRTTGELFY.

Regarding this clonotype: Germline and junction disagree at one end, which may indicate a read error. The V gene is TRBV5-1, the J gene TRBJ2-3, with D possibly TRBD1 on 6 matching bases. Germline values: CDR1 SGHRS, CDR2 YFSETQ. CDR3 length: 16 residues. The CDR3 loop is CTSSSNARGSTDTQYF. The DNA of the CDR3 is TGCACCAGCAGCTCGAACGCCAGGGGAAGCACAGATACGCAATATTTT.

The chain has TRBV29-1 and TRBJ2-7, with D perhaps TRBD1 or TRBD2 (5 bases each). Germline-derived CDR1 and CDR2 are SQVTM and ANQGSEA. This CDR3 contains 12 residues. The CDR3 DNA follows: TGCAGTCTGTCCCCAGGGAGCTATGAGCAGTACTTC. As protein: CSLSPGSYEQYF.

This sequence joins TRBV28 and TRBJ1-5, with 7 bases matching TRBD1. The trim removed 7 bases at V and 2 bases at J, leaving 11 bases unmatched. Per the germline V gene, CDR1 is MDHEN and CDR2 is SYDVKM. This CDR3 region has 16 residues. Here the CDR3 reads CASIPLRQGRNQPQHF. The CDR3 DNA reads TGTGCCAGCATTCCCCTAAGACAGGGCCGCAATCAGCCCCAGCATTTT.

With regard to this clonotype: The junction and the germline gene differ at one end; a read error may be behind it. The chain has TRBV6-6 and TRBJ1-1; 9 bases are a match to TRBD1. Germline V lookup: CDR1 MNHNY, CDR2 SVGAGI (reference sequence). The CDR3 is 13 residues long. This chain's CDR3 is CANSTTGGNEAFF. CDR3 nucleotides: TGTGCCAACAGTACGACAGGGGGAAATGAAGCTTTCTTT.

For this clonotype: A read error may be the cause here, since a much bigger clone is one base away. The chain links TRBV12-3 or TRBV12-4 to TRBJ2-1; D is possibly TRBD1 (7 bases). The CDR3 covers 16 residues. The CDR3 DNA is TGTGCCAGCTGTTTAGGAGGGGGCCTACTCAACAATGAGCAGTCCTTC. Translated: CASCLGGGLLNNEQSF.

Remarks on this clonotype: Relative to the germline gene, one junction end is altered; a read error may explain this. The chain uses TRBV29-1 and TRBJ1-1, with D possibly being TRBD1 (5 bases). Germline-derived CDR1 and CDR2 are SQVTM and ANQGSEA. The CDR3 has 15 amino acids. The CDR3 here is CSVAAEWGMNTEALF. The CDR3 nucleotides read TGCAGTGTTGCGGCGGAGTGGGGCATGAACACTGAAGCTTTGTTT.

This clonotype occurred once. The CDR3 region has the DNA TGTGCCAGCAGCTCAATCACGCTCGGTCCGGCTGGCATGGCGCTGTATTTT. Translating it yields CASSSITLGPAGMALYF. The chain uses TRBV6-5 and TRBJ2-3; D not resolved. Germline values: CDR1 MNHEY, CDR2 SVGAGI. The CDR3 consists of 17 residues. Trimming removed 6 bases at V and 14 bases at J, with 33 bases between.

A remark on this clonotype: The CDR3 does not close with the conserved phenylalanine or tryptophan, likely indicating a read error. V usage is TRBV11-1 and J usage is TRBJ2-5; D ambiguous. Trimming stripped 5 bases from V and 5 bases from J, with 9 bases between. This CDR3 is built from 12 residues. In germline, CDR1 is SGHAT, CDR2 FQDESV (reference sequence). The DNA of the CDR3 is TGTGCCAGCAGCCAACTGGGGGAGACCCAGTACATC. This sequence encodes CASSQLGETQYI.

In this sample, this clonotype is medium-sized. This chain links TRBV29-1 with TRBJ2-5; TRBD1 aligns across 9 bases. This CDR3 is built from 12 residues. CDR1 and CDR2 from the germline V gene are SQVTM and ANQGSEA. V shed 6 bases, J shed 5 bases, and the junction held 4 bases outside the gene matches. The CDR3 bases are TGCAGCGTGTGGGGGACAGGGGAGACCCAGTACTTC. Translating gives CSVWGTGETQYF.

As for this clonotype: Relative to the germline gene, one junction end is altered; a read error may explain this. The rearrangement joins TRBV12-3 or TRBV12-4 to TRBJ2-5; D uncertain. CDR3 size: 12 residues. The CDR3 is CVSSLTRETQYF. As DNA, the CDR3 is TGTGTCAGCAGTTTAACGCGGGAGACCCAGTACTTC.

The V gene is TRBV29-1, the J gene TRBJ2-3; TRBD2 might be the D (7 bases). Germline CDR1 is SQVTM and CDR2 is ANQGSEA. The CDR3 sequence is 13 residues long. CDR3 sequence: CSVGGASVGTQYF. For the CDR3, the DNA is TGCAGTGTAGGGGGGGCATCGGTGGGTACGCAGTATTTT.

In regard to this clonotype: The germline gene is not matched at one end of the junction; a read error may be the cause. The chain uses TRBV29-1 and TRBJ2-5; D is perhaps TRBD2 (6 bases). In germline, CDR1 is SQVTM, CDR2 ANQGSEA. The CDR3 is made up of 15 amino acids. The CDR3: CSVRINGSWAETKYF. In DNA, the CDR3 is TGCAGCGTTCGGATTAACGGGAGTTGGGCAGAGACCAAGTACTTC.

This chain joins TRBV11-3 and TRBJ2-1; D not resolved. Germline values: CDR1 SGHNT, CDR2 YENEEA. The CDR3 loop spans 12 amino acids. CDR3 amino acids: CPNSLKPNEQFF. As DNA, the CDR3 is TGTCCCAACAGCTTAAAACCCAATGAGCAGTTCTTC.

This chain uses TRBV5-1 with TRBJ1-5, with D perhaps TRBD1 (5 bases). In germline, CDR1 is SGHRS, CDR2 YFSETQ. This CDR3 spans 17 amino acids. Between the trimmed V and J ends, which lost 0 bases and 7 bases, there was a span of 20 bases. CDR3 protein: CASSLARAQQGQQPQHF. DNA of the CDR3: TGCGCCAGCAGCTTGGCCCGCGCCCAGCAGGGTCAGCAGCCCCAGCATTTT.

Concerning this clonotype: An end of the junction does not agree with germline; a read error may underlie this. The chain joins TRBV6-1 to TRBJ1-2, with D maybe TRBD1 (5 bases). The CDR3 has 12 residues. Germline loops: CDR1 MNHNS, CDR2 SASEGT. The CDR3, as DNA: TGTACCAGCACCCAGGACAAATATGGCTACACCTTC. Its protein is CTSTQDKYGYTF.

Worth noting for this clonotype: The junction does not match germline at one end; this may be a read error. The chain carries TRBV5-6 and TRBJ2-5; tentatively, D is TRBD1 or TRBD2 (7 bases each). This CDR3 comprises 16 residues. Germline CDR1 is SGHDT and CDR2 is YYEEEE. CDR3 amino acids: CVSTPPTGTIQETQYF. The CDR3 DNA is TGTGTCAGCACCCCCCCGACAGGGACTATTCAAGAGACCCAGTACTTC.

The chain is built from TRBV29-1 and TRBJ2-3, with D unresolved. V was clipped by 3 bases and J by 2 bases, with 15 bases between them. Per the germline V gene, CDR1 is SQVTM and CDR2 is ANQGSEA. The CDR3 is 15 residues long. The CDR3 nucleotides read TGCAGCGTTGAGGGCGGCGCCACCATCACAGATACGCAGTATTTT. Its translation is CSVEGGATITDTQYF.

For this clonotype: The junction departs from germline at one end; a sequencing error may be responsible. V gene TRBV20-1 combines with J gene TRBJ1-5; D might be TRBD1 (5 bases). The germline V gene has CDR1 DFQATT and CDR2 SNEGSKA (reference sequence). The CDR3 is 13 residues long. The CDR3 sequence is CTARGLSNQPQHF. The CDR3 DNA reads as TGCACTGCTAGGGGACTTAGCAATCAGCCGCAGCATTTT.

About this clonotype: One end of the junction fails to match germline, which may point to a read error. The rearrangement links TRBV11-1 to TRBJ2-2, with D tentatively TRBD2 (5 bases). The CDR3 is made up of 15 amino acids. CDR1 and CDR2 from the germline V gene are SGHAT and FQDESV (reference sequence). CDR3 protein: CAISTSQTNTWELFF. CDR3 nucleotide sequence: TGTGCCATCAGCACGTCACAGACTAACACCTGGGAGCTGTTTTTT.

As to this clonotype: One junction end disagrees with the germline gene, perhaps due to a read error. The chain carries TRBV6-1 and TRBJ2-3, with D perhaps assigned TRBD1 or TRBD2 (5 bases each). This CDR3 comprises 13 residues. Germline V lookup: CDR1 MNHNS, CDR2 SASEGT. The CDR3 nucleotides read TGTGCCAGCACCAACGTCGGGGCAGATATGCAGTATTTT. Encoded protein: CASTNVGADMQYF.

In the case of this clonotype: One junction end disagrees with the germline gene, perhaps due to a read error. The CDR3 loop reads CSVEDGTSQETWYF. For the CDR3, the DNA is TGCAGCGTTGAAGATGGGACGTCCCAAGAGACCTGGTATTTC. The V gene is TRBV29-1, the J gene TRBJ2-5, with D perhaps being TRBD1 or TRBD2 (5 bases each). Germline loops: CDR1 SQVTM, CDR2 ANQGSEA. There are 14 residues in the CDR3.

Turning to this clonotype: A read error may explain this, as a much larger clone is one base away. This chain uses TRBV5-1 with TRBJ1-5; D unresolved. V lost 6 bases and J 7 bases, leaving 14 bases between the germline ends. The germline V gene has CDR1 SGHRS and CDR2 YFSETQ. The CDR3 is 13 residues long. CDR3 in DNA: TGCGCCAGCATCTCAGGACCGGAACAGCCCCAGCATTTT. It is translated as CASISGPEQPQHF.

As concerns this clonotype: A read error may account for a junction end that differs from germline. The V gene is TRBV5-4, the J gene TRBJ2-5; 8 nucleotides align to TRBD1. The CDR3 loop spans 16 amino acids. Germline V gene lookup returns CDR1 SGHNT and CDR2 YYREEE (reference sequence). This chain's CDR3 is CANSGITGGRMETQYF. CDR3 nucleotides: TGTGCCAACAGCGGAATCACAGGGGGGAGGATGGAGACCCAGTACTTC. Looking up the rest from reference TRBV5-4 and TRBJ2-5 gives the full variable domain: ETGVTQSPTHLIKTRGQQVTLRCSSQSGHNTVSWYQQALGQGPQFIFQYYREEENGRGNFPPRFSGLQFPNYSSELNVNALELDDSALYLCANSGITGGRMETQYFGPGTRLLVL.

Of note for this clonotype: A read error may produce the germline difference seen at one junction end. The chain joins TRBV11-1 to TRBJ2-7, with TRBD1 matching 7 bases. Germline CDR1 SGHAT, CDR2 FQDESV (reference sequence). The CDR3 extends over 16 amino acids. The CDR3 spells CASSSGHGQASYERYF. CDR3 nucleotide sequence: TGTGCCAGCAGCTCTGGTCATGGACAGGCTTCCTACGAGCGGTACTTC.